This TCR beta chain was identified during a study of T cell responses to AZD1222 COVID-19 vaccine. TCRdb keeps only in-frame clones here, not all; method: immunoSEQ multiplex PCR. The profile shows about 92,000 clones, over 75% of them singletons. General study points: CD4 TCRs linked to vaccination spanned spike, dominating at 160-218 and 743-854. Reportedly, close to half of spike-specific TCRs are directed against unmutated variant regions. Spike-specific TCR breadth and depth both grew after two AZD1222 doses. A mostly white British donor set with more females was recruited, and clonal diversity was possibly underestimated.

Details on this clone: Its cognate antigen is unknown.

V was shortened by 2 bases and J by 5 bases, with 5 bases between the two germline ends. The CDR3 is 12 amino acids. Germline-derived CDR1 and CDR2 are SGDLS and YYNGEE. The source material was peripheral blood, sampled on day 0 of AZD1222 vaccination. The chain carries TRBV9 and TRBJ2-1; D remains unclear. The sequence derives from an adult in good health. The CDR3 sequence: CASSVADNEQFF. CDR3 nucleotide sequence: TGTGCCAGCAGCGTGGCCGACAATGAGCAGTTCTTC.